The clone carrying this T cell receptor (beta chain) was seen more than once but under ten times. These data originate in a study of T-cell memory formation after mild COVID-19. Study details: TCR clusters mostly belonged to single donors.

Germline values: CDR1 KGHDR, CDR2 SFDVKD. The CDR3 runs 12 residues. Trimming cost V 6 bases and J 6 bases, with 10 bases left between them. Using constant-segment primers, 5'RACE produced TCR alpha and TCR beta cDNA libraries carrying sample barcodes and UMIs. TCRdb redid the calling of the 5' RACE reads with MiXCR, one entry per CDR3 protein. This sample has 35,000 to 45,000 distinct CDR3 sequences; 6% to 8.5% occur once, and the top ten carry approximately 0.74%. The sample comprised PBMCs or a T cell subset sorted from them (not recorded which). This TCR came from an adult who had mild COVID-19 (a few samples of this study predate the infection). Cell type and time point are not known. The chain has TRBV24-1 and TRBJ1-1; no clear D. This CDR3 reads CATSNGASEAFF. Written as DNA, the CDR3 is TGTGCCACCAGTAATGGAGCGTCTGAAGCTTTCTTT.